The next 18 T cell receptor beta chains were all read from a single sample in a study of T-cell memory formation after mild COVID-19. Using its own MiXCR run on the 5' RACE reads, TCRdb lists one record per CDR3 protein. The sample yields a few hundred thousand distinct CDR3 sequences, around 15% seen once. Specimen: PBMCs or a T cell subset sorted from them (not recorded which). The source of these receptors is a man in his late teens or twenties who had mild COVID-19 (a few samples of this study predate the infection). Cell type and time point are not known.

The genes are TRBV6-5 and TRBJ2-7; 7 bases are shared with TRBD1. The ends lost 0 bases at V and 5 bases at J; junction bases unmatched: 7. From germline, CDR1 is MNHEY and CDR2 SVGAGI. The CDR3 has 15 amino acids. The CDR3 is CASSYSGDRVNEQYF. The CDR3, as DNA: TGTGCCAGCAGTTACTCGGGCGACAGGGTAAACGAGCAGTACTTC.

The rearrangement joins TRBV14 to TRBJ2-1; 12 nucleotides match TRBD1. Germline CDR1 reads SGHDN; CDR2 reads FVKESK. V lost 0 bases to trimming and J lost 10 bases; unmatched junction nucleotides: 7. The CDR3 is made up of 16 amino acids. The CDR3 loop reads CASSQDYGTGGREQFF. The CDR3 DNA follows: TGTGCCAGCAGCCAAGACTACGGGACAGGGGGCAGAGAGCAGTTCTTC.

This clonotype was recorded a few times. The chain employs TRBV2 and TRBJ2-3; D possibly corresponds to TRBD2 (6 bases). CDR1 is SNHLY, CDR2 FYNNEI, per germline. The CDR3 contains 12 residues. V lost 4 bases to trimming and J lost 6 bases, with 8 bases between them. The CDR3 DNA reads TGTGCCAGCAGTGCCAGCGGGGATACGCAGTATTTT. It translates to CASSASGDTQYF. The full variable domain, rest sourced from reference TRBV2 and TRBJ2-3, is EPEVTQTPSHQVTQMGQEVILRCVPISNHLYFYWYRQILGQKVEFLVSFYNNEISEKSEIFDDQFSVERPDGSNFTLKIRSTKLEDSAMYFCASSASGDTQYFGPGTRLTVL.

This clonotype was seen only a few times. The chain is built from TRBV15 and TRBJ1-5, with TRBD1 as a possible D gene (5 bases). This CDR3 spans 17 amino acids. V was trimmed by 0 bases and J by 2 bases, leaving 14 bases between them. CDR1 LNHNV and CDR2 YYDKDF come from the germline V gene (reference sequence). This chain's CDR3 is CATSRERGRVGNQPQHF. CDR3 in DNA: TGTGCCACCAGCAGAGAACGTGGCAGGGTAGGCAATCAGCCCCAGCATTTT.

The chain uses TRBV5-1 and TRBJ1-2, with D possibly being TRBD1 (5 bases). Between the trimmed V and J ends, which lost 2 bases and 4 bases, there was a span of 12 bases. The germline V gene has CDR1 SGHRS and CDR2 YFSETQ. The CDR3 spans 14 residues. CDR3 nucleotides: TGCGCCAGCAGCTTTGAAGGGGAAGTCTATGGCTACACCTTC. Translated: CASSFEGEVYGYTF.

The table lists this clonotype with a few counts. The chain is built from TRBV7-8 and TRBJ1-1; no clear D gene. This CDR3 spans 16 amino acids. Germline V lookup: CDR1 SGHVS, CDR2 FQNEAQ. V gave up 1 base and J gave up 0 bases, with 12 bases separating them. The CDR3 region is CASSLERSGLNTEAFF. CDR3 coding DNA: TGTGCCAGCAGCTTAGAGCGGTCGGGGTTGAACACTGAAGCTTTCTTT.

This clonotype has a handful of counts. This chain connects TRBV4-3 to TRBJ2-3, with unresolved D. This CDR3 region has 18 residues. Germline values: CDR1 LGHNA, CDR2 YSLEER. V was clipped by 0 bases and J by 1 base, with 17 bases between them. In DNA, the CDR3 is TGCGCCAGCAGCCAAGATAGGTCCGGCATCCTCGGCACAGATACGCAGTATTTT. It encodes CASSQDRSGILGTDTQYF.

The CDR3 DNA follows: TGTGCCAGCAGCTTAGGGGGAGGCGACAATTCACCCCTCCACTTT. Its protein is CASSLGGGDNSPLHF. The chain joins TRBV7-2 to TRBJ1-6; no clear D gene. The germline V and J ends were trimmed by 1 base and 7 bases, with 11 bases remaining between them. This CDR3 contains 15 residues. CDR1 SGHTA and CDR2 FQGNSA come from the germline V gene.

This clonotype showed up many times. V usage is TRBV7-9 and J usage is TRBJ2-5, with TRBD1 matching 8 bases. Per germline, CDR1 SEHNR and CDR2 FQNEAQ (reference sequence). This CDR3 has 14 amino acids. After removal of 5 bases from V and 1 base from J, the junction contained 3 bases not matched to a gene. CDR3 in amino acids: CASSATGGQETQYF. The DNA for the CDR3 is TGTGCCAGCAGCGCCACAGGGGGCCAAGAGACCCAGTACTTC. Based on the CDR3 plus reference TRBV7-9 and TRBJ2-5, the full variable domain is DTGVSQNPRHKITKRGQNVTFRCDPISEHNRLYWYRQTLGQGPEFLTYFQNEAQLEKSRLLSDRFSAERPKGSFSTLEIQRTEQGDSAMYLCASSATGGQETQYFGPGTRLLVL.

The chain combines TRBV7-9 with TRBJ1-3; D may be TRBD1 (6 bases). This CDR3 region has 16 residues. Germline-derived CDR1 and CDR2 are SEHNR and FQNEAQ (reference sequence). Trimming cost V 5 bases and J 1 base, with 15 bases left between them. This chain's CDR3 is CASSARGGRSGNTIYF. CDR3 coding DNA: TGTGCCAGCAGCGCAAGAGGGGGGCGTTCTGGAAACACCATATATTTT.

The gene calls are TRBV7-2 and TRBJ2-4; D remains unclear. CDR3 size: 12 residues. Per germline, CDR1 SGHTA and CDR2 FQGNSA. The ends were cut back, 3 bases at V and 7 bases at J, with 7 bases in the middle. CDR3 in DNA: TGTGCCAGCAGCTTCGCGGAGAACATTCAGTACTTC. It yields the protein CASSFAENIQYF. Based on the CDR3 plus reference TRBV7-2 and TRBJ2-4, the full variable domain is GAGVSQSPSNKVTEKGKDVELRCDPISGHTALYWYRQSLGQGLEFLIYFQGNSAPDKSGLPSDRFSAERTGGSVSTLTIQRTQQEDSAVYLCASSFAENIQYFGAGTRLSVL.

Many counts were recorded for this clonotype. This chain joins TRBV6-5 and TRBJ1-2; 8 bases agree with TRBD1. This CDR3 is 17 amino acids long. Germline V lookup: CDR1 MNHEY, CDR2 SVGAGI. With V trimmed by 2 bases and J by 0 bases, 8 bases remained unmatched. In nucleotides, the CDR3 is TGTGCCAGCAGTTACAAAAGGGACAGGCAAGCTAACTATGGCTACACCTTC. Its translation: CASSYKRDRQANYGYTF.

Many counts were recorded for this clonotype. As DNA, the CDR3 is TGTGCCAGCAGACGGGGCCGGGTAGATACGCAGTATTTT. Amino acids: CASRRGRVDTQYF. The V call is TRBV12-3 or TRBV12-4, the J call TRBJ2-3; D may correspond to TRBD1 or TRBD2 (5 bases each). This CDR3 has 13 residues. V was trimmed by 6 bases and J by 5 bases, leaving 12 bases between them.

This clonotype was observed a few times. The chain joins TRBV28 to TRBJ1-1; D gene ambiguous. V lost 4 bases, J lost 6 bases, and 15 bases lay in between. The CDR3 contains 14 residues. CDR1 MDHEN and CDR2 SYDVKM come from the germline V gene. Here the CDR3 reads CASSSGGMWAEAFF. CDR3 DNA: TGTGCCAGCAGTTCCGGAGGAATGTGGGCTGAAGCTTTCTTT. The variable domain in full, with the rest retrieved from reference TRBV28 and TRBJ1-1, is DVKVTQSSRYLVKRTGEKVFLECVQDMDHENMFWYRQDPGLGLRLIYFSYDVKMKEKGDIPEGYSVSREKKERFSLILESASTNQTSMYLCASSSGGMWAEAFFGQGTRLTVV.

This sequence joins TRBV4-3 and TRBJ1-1; a possible D gene is TRBD1 (6 bases). Germline CDR1 is LGHNA and CDR2 is YSLEER. The length of the CDR3 is 16 residues. Deletions cut 5 bases from V and 4 bases from J, with 20 bases between. This chain's CDR3 is CASSVRDIRFGTEAFF. CDR3 nucleotide sequence: TGCGCCAGCAGCGTCCGGGACATCAGGTTCGGCACTGAAGCTTTCTTT.

The V gene is TRBV7-2, the J gene TRBJ2-1; 7 nucleotides line up with TRBD2. CDR3 size: 16 residues. Per the germline V gene, CDR1 is SGHTA and CDR2 is FQGNSA. After removal of 5 bases from V and 10 bases from J, the junction contained 17 bases not matched to a gene. The chain's CDR3 is CASSPTEWRGRFEQFF. Written as DNA, the CDR3 is TGTGCCAGCAGCCCCACTGAGTGGCGGGGGAGGTTCGAGCAGTTCTTC.

V is TRBV29-1 and J is TRBJ2-7; the D gene could be TRBD1 or TRBD2 (5 bases each). V gave up 3 bases and J gave up 0 bases, with 15 bases separating them. The length of the CDR3 is 15 residues. Germline V gene data show CDR1 as SQVTM and CDR2 as ANQGSEA. The chain's CDR3 is CSVEWGSQFSYEQYF. The CDR3 nucleotides read TGCAGCGTTGAGTGGGGGAGCCAGTTCTCCTACGAGCAGTACTTC.

This clonotype appeared many times. This chain joins TRBV20-1 and TRBJ2-3; D is tentatively TRBD1 or TRBD2 (5 bases each). V lost 0 bases and J lost 4, with 11 bases in between. Germline CDR1 and CDR2: DFQATT and SNEGSKA (reference sequence). This CDR3 comprises 14 residues. DNA of the CDR3: TGCAGTGCTAGAGATGCAGTGGGGGCAGATACGCAGTATTTT. Translation gives CSARDAVGADTQYF.